This T cell receptor (beta chain) was identified in a study of OX40 agonist ivuxolimab in advanced cancers. Points from the study as a whole: Nonresponders, in some cases, also had low normalized T-cell clonal expansion.

TCRdb keeps only in-frame clones here, not all; method: immunoSEQ multiplex PCR. The data show 57,000 or so clones, 65% to 90% seen once. A note on this clone: The target antigen is unknown.

V lost 3 bases and J lost 4; bases outside the gene matches: 7. This CDR3 comprises 15 residues. The V gene's germline CDR1 is SGDLS and CDR2 YYNGEE. The sample in question was CD4+ or CD8+ T cells sorted from blood, obtained in a trial of the OX40 agonist ivuxolimab. This clonotype was sampled from an adult with an advanced solid tumor such as melanoma, head and neck, liver or kidney cancer. The chain couples TRBV9 to TRBJ1-3, with 7 nucleotides matching TRBD1. The CDR3 loop is CASSAQTGHGNTIYF. Here the CDR3 DNA reads TGTGCCAGCAGCGCGCAGACAGGGCACGGAAACACCATATATTTT.